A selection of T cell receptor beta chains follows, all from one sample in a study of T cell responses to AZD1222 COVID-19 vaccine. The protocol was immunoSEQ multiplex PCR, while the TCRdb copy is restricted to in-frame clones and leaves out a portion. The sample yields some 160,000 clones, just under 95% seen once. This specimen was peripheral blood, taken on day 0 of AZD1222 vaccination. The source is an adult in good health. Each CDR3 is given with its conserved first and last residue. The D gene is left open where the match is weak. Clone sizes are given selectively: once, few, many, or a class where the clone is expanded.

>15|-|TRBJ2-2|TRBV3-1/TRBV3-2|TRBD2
CASSRLATNTGELFF
TGTGCCAGCAGCCGACTAGCGACGAACACCGGGGAGCTGTTTTTT
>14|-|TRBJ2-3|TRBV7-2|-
CASSSYSYTDTQYF
TGTGCCAGCAGCTCTTACTCTTACACAGATACGCAGTATTTT
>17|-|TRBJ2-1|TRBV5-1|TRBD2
CASSLAPGTSGSSEQFF
TGCGCCAGCAGCTTGGCCCCCGGGACTAGCGGGAGCAGTGAGCAGTTCTTC
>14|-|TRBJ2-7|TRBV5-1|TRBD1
CASSGTGMPYEQYF
TGCGCCAGCTCGGGGACAGGGATGCCCTACGAGCAGTACTTC
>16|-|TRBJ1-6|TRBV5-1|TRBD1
CASSPGGQGANSPLHF
TGCGCCAGCAGCCCTGGGGGCCAGGGGGCGAATTCACCCCTCCACTTT
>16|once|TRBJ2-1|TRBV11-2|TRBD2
CASSPWTSPIRGEQFF
TGTGCCAGCAGCCCATGGACTAGCCCCATTCGTGGTGAGCAGTTCTTC
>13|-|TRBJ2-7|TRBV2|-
CASSESRSYEQYF
TGTGCCAGCAGTGAATCGCGCTCCTACGAGCAGTACTTC
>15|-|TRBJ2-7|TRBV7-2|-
CASSLTPVSAYEQYF
TGTGCCAGCAGCCTAACGCCGGTCTCCGCCTACGAGCAGTACTTC
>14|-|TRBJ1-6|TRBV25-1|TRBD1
CASSFRDRNSPLHF
TGTGCCAGCAGTTTTCGGGACAGAAATTCACCCCTCCACTTT
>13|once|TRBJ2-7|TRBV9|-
CASSPGVSYEQYF
TGTGCCAGCAGCCCGGGAGTCTCCTACGAGCAGTACTTC
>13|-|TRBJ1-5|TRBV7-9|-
CASSLGEDQPQHF
TGTGCCAGCAGCTTGGGAGAGGATCAGCCCCAGCATTTT
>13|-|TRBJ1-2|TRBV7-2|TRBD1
CASSFDRGQGYTF
TGTGCCAGCAGCTTTGACAGGGGGCAAGGCTACACCTTC
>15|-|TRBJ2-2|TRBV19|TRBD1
CASIRQGANTGELFF
TGTGCCAGTATTAGACAGGGGGCGAACACCGGGGAGCTGTTTTTT
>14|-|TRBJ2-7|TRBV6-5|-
CASSYGLGNGEQYF
TGTGCCAGCAGTTACGGTCTGGGTAACGGCGAGCAGTACTTC
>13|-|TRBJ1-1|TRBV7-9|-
CASSLDRNTEAFF
TGTGCCAGCAGCTTAGACAGGAACACTGAAGCTTTCTTT
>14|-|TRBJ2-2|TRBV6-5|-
CASSYSDVAGELFF
TGTGCCAGCAGTTACTCGGACGTAGCCGGGGAGCTGTTTTTT
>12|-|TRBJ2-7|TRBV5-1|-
CASSLQGLEQYF
TGCGCCAGCAGCTTGCAGGGACTCGAGCAGTACTTC
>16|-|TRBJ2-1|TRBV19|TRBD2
CASSIPGLAINNEQFF
TGTGCCAGTAGTATCCCCGGACTAGCCATCAACAATGAGCAGTTCTTC
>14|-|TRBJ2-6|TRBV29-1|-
CSVIKGSGANVLTF
TGCAGCGTTATAAAAGGGTCTGGGGCCAACGTCCTGACTTTC
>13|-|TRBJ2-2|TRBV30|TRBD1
CAWETGGTGELFF
TGTGCCTGGGAGACAGGGGGAACCGGGGAGCTGTTTTTT
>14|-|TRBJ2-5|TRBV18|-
CASSPPQGRETQYF
TGTGCCAGCTCACCACCGCAGGGTCGGGAGACCCAGTACTTC
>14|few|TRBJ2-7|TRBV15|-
CATSRTQNPYEQYF
TGTGCCACCAGCAGAACCCAGAATCCCTACGAGCAGTACTTC
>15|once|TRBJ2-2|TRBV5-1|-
CASSPARTNTGELFF
TGCGCCAGCAGCCCGGCCAGGACGAACACCGGGGAGCTGTTTTTT
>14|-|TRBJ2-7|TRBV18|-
CASSPGSGSYEQYF
TGTGCCAGCTCGCCTGGCTCAGGCTCCTACGAGCAGTACTTC
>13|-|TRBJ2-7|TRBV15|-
CATSRTVSYEQYF
TGTGCCACCAGCAGAACAGTGTCCTACGAGCAGTACTTC
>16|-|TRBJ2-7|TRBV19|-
CASSILSSVGVYEQYF
TGTGCCAGTAGTATCTTGTCGAGCGTGGGGGTCTACGAGCAGTACTTC
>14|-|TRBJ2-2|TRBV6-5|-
CASRSRGKTGELFF
TGTGCCAGCAGGTCCCGGGGGAAGACCGGGGAGCTGTTTTTT
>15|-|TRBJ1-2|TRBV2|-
CASSESQVANYGYTF
TGTGCCAGCAGTGAATCACAGGTAGCAAACTATGGCTACACCTTC
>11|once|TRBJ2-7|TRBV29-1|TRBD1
CSVTGGYEQYF
TGCAGCGTTACAGGGGGCTACGAGCAGTACTTC
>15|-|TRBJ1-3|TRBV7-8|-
CASSSDLISGNTIYF
TGTGCCAGCAGCTCGGACCTCATCTCTGGAAACACCATATATTTT
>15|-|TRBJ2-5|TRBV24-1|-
CATSDGGTAQETQYF
TGTGCCACCAGTGATGGAGGGACAGCCCAAGAGACCCAGTACTTC
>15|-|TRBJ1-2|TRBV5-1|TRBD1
CASSPGQELRYGYTF
TGCGCCAGCAGCCCCGGACAGGAGTTACGGTATGGCTACACCTTC
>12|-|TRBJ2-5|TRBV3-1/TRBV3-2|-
CASSRTGETQYF
TGTGCCAGCAGCCGGACGGGGGAGACCCAGTACTTC
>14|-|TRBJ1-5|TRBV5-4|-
CASSYGSSNQPQHF
TGTGCCAGCAGTTACGGTTCAAGCAATCAGCCCCAGCATTTT
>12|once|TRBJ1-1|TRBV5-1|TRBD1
CASSRQGGEAFF
TGCGCCAGTTCAAGACAGGGCGGTGAAGCTTTCTTT
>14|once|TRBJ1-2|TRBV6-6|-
CASSPNTIAYGYTF
TGTGCCAGCAGCCCCAACACGATTGCCTATGGCTACACCTTC
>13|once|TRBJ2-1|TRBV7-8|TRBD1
CASSTRQGNEQFF
TGTGCCAGCAGCACGAGACAGGGCAATGAGCAGTTCTTC
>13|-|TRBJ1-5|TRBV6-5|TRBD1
CASSRQGGQPQHF
TGTGCCAGCAGTCGACAGGGAGGACAGCCCCAGCATTTT
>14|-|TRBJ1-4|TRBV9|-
CASSVGATNEKLFF
TGTGCCAGCAGCGTCGGAGCAACTAATGAAAAACTGTTTTTT
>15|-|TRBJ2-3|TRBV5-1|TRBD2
CASRIAGGIGDTQYF
TGCGCCAGCAGAATAGCGGGAGGAATCGGAGATACGCAGTATTTT
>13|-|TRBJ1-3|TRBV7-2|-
CASSFVVPNTIYF
TGTGCCAGCAGCTTCGTAGTCCCGAACACCATATATTTT
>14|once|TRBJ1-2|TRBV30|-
CAWRDPRGRNGYTF
TGTGCCTGGAGAGACCCTCGAGGGAGGAATGGCTACACCTTC
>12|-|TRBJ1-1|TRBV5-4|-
CASSSSWTEAFF
TGTGCCAGCAGCTCGAGCTGGACTGAAGCTTTCTTT
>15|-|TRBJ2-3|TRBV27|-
CASRKGTFSTDTQYF
TGTGCCAGCAGGAAAGGGACTTTTAGCACAGATACGCAGTATTTT
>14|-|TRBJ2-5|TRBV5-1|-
CASSLPGGRETQYF
TGCGCCAGCAGCCTACCTGGGGGCCGGGAGACCCAGTACTTC
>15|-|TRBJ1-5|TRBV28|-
CASSLRQTSNQPQHF
TGTGCCAGCAGTTTAAGGCAGACTAGCAATCAGCCCCAGCATTTT
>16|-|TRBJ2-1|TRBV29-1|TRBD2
CSVEDLPGGTYNEQFF
TGCAGCGTTGAAGATCTACCGGGGGGGACCTACAATGAGCAGTTCTTC
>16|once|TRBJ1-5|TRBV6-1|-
CASSEADHHSNQPQHF
TGTGCCAGCAGTGAAGCCGACCACCATAGCAATCAGCCCCAGCATTTT
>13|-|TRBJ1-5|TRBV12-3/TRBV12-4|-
CASSFRSDQPQHF
TGTGCCAGCAGTTTTAGGAGCGATCAGCCCCAGCATTTT
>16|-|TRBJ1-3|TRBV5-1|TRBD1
CASSFSGQGFGNTIYF
TGCGCCAGCAGCTTCTCGGGACAGGGGTTTGGAAACACCATATATTTT
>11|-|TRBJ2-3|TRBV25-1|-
CASGYMGTQYF
TGTGCCAGCGGTTACATGGGTACGCAGTATTTT
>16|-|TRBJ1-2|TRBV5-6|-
CASSLDSSQFNYGYTF
TGTGCCAGCAGCTTGGACAGCTCACAATTTAACTATGGCTACACCTTC
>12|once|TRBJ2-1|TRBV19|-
CASSPPGHEQFF
TGTGCCAGTAGTCCGCCAGGGCATGAGCAGTTCTTC
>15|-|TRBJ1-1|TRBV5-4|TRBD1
CASSLVGQDGPEAFF
TGTGCCAGCAGCTTGGTCGGACAGGATGGGCCTGAAGCTTTCTTT
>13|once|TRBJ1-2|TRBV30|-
CAWSVGGLYGYTF
TGTGCCTGGAGTGTAGGGGGTCTCTATGGCTACACCTTC
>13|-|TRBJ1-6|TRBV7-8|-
CASSFQGRSPLHF
TGTGCCAGCAGCTTTCAGGGTCGGTCACCCCTCCACTTT
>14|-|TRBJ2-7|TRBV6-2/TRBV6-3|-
CASSRGGNYYEQYF
TGTGCCAGCAGCCGCGGGGGCAATTACTACGAGCAGTACTTC